This passage covers 9 T cell receptor beta chains from one sample sequenced in a study of T cell responses to AZD1222 COVID-19 vaccine. The protocol was immunoSEQ multiplex PCR, while the TCRdb copy is restricted to in-frame clones and leaves out a portion. The table lists about 150,000 clones, over 85% of them singletons. The material sequenced was peripheral blood, taken on day 0 of AZD1222 vaccination. These receptor sequences come from an adult in good health.

The chain has TRBV5-1 and TRBJ2-3; TRBD2 is a possible D gene (5 bases). CDR3 length: 13 amino acids. The V end was cut by 4 bases, the J end by 6 bases, with 12 bases between. Germline V lookup: CDR1 SGHRS, CDR2 YFSETQ. CDR3 nucleotide sequence: TGCGCCAGCAGCCTCCGGGAAGGGGATACGCAGTATTTT. Amino acid sequence: CASSLREGDTQYF.

The rearrangement links TRBV18 to TRBJ2-7; TRBD2 matches 7 bases. CDR3 length equals 15 residues. Germline V CDR1 and CDR2: KGHSH, LQKENI. V shed 0 bases, J shed 0 bases, and the junction held 2 bases outside the gene matches. CDR3 protein: CASSPPGGISYEQYF. The CDR3 nucleotides are TGTGCCAGCTCACCACCGGGGGGGATCTCCTACGAGCAGTACTTC. The variable domain in full, with the rest retrieved from reference TRBV18 and TRBJ2-7, is NAGVMQNPRHLVRRRGQEARLRCSPMKGHSHVYWYRQLPEEGLKFMVYLQKENIIDESGMPKERFSAEFPKEGPSILRIQQVVRGDSAAYFCASSPPGGISYEQYFGPGTRLTVT.

V and J are TRBV5-3 and TRBJ2-5, with D tentatively TRBD2 (6 bases). TRBV5-3 is recorded as an ORF, its role being uncertain. This CDR3 comprises 12 residues. CDR3 in amino acids: CVERDLQETQYF. The CDR3 DNA follows: TGTGTGGAACGGGACTTACAAGAGACCCAGTACTTC.

This clone has only one observation. The V call is TRBV19, the J call TRBJ2-1; unclear D gene. Looked up from germline, CDR1 is LNHDA and CDR2 is SQIVND (reference sequence). V lost 3 bases and J 6 bases, leaving 12 bases between the germline ends. CDR3 size: 14 residues. CDR3 in DNA: TGTGCCAGTAGTATGTTTAAGGGTATCAATGAGCAGTTCTTC. It yields the protein CASSMFKGINEQFF. Together with reference TRBV19 and TRBJ2-1, the CDR3 gives the full variable domain: DGGITQSPKYLFRKEGQNVTLSCEQNLNHDAMYWYRQDPGQGLRLIYYSQIVNDFQKGDIAEGYSVSREKKESFPLTVTSAQKNPTAFYLCASSMFKGINEQFFGPGTRLTVL.

The chain is built from TRBV4-3 and TRBJ1-2, with D hard to call. Trimming took off 6 bases at V and 0 bases at J, with 14 bases between the two ends. Germline V gene lookup returns CDR1 LGHNA and CDR2 YSLEER. The CDR3 runs to 15 residues. CDR3: CASSLEALSNYGYTF. In nucleotides, the CDR3 is TGCGCCAGCAGTCTCGAGGCTCTCTCTAACTATGGCTACACCTTC.

V gene TRBV2 combines with J gene TRBJ2-1; 11 nucleotides line up with TRBD2. J gave up 9 bases and V 6 bases, and 4 bases lay outside the gene matches. This CDR3 spans 13 amino acids. CDR1 and CDR2 (germline): SNHLY, FYNNEI. CDR3 in amino acids: CASRIGTSGEQFF. The CDR3 DNA is TGTGCCAGCAGGATTGGGACTAGCGGTGAGCAGTTCTTC.

V is TRBV19 and J is TRBJ2-1; D gene unclear. This CDR3 spans 16 amino acids. Germline V gene sequence: CDR1 LNHDA, CDR2 SQIVND (reference sequence). V was trimmed by 3 bases and J by 0 bases, leaving 12 bases between them. The CDR3 nucleotides read TGTGCCAGTAGTATTTTAATAAGGGACTCCTACAATGAGCAGTTCTTC. Amino acid sequence: CASSILIRDSYNEQFF. The whole variable domain, filled in from reference TRBV19 and TRBJ2-1, reads DGGITQSPKYLFRKEGQNVTLSCEQNLNHDAMYWYRQDPGQGLRLIYYSQIVNDFQKGDIAEGYSVSREKKESFPLTVTSAQKNPTAFYLCASSILIRDSYNEQFFGPGTRLTVL.

This chain joins TRBV7-2 and TRBJ2-1, with 9 bases lining up with TRBD1. The CDR3 has 15 amino acids. Germline V gene lookup returns CDR1 SGHTA and CDR2 FQGNSA. V lost 4 bases to trimming and J lost 2 bases; unmatched junction nucleotides: 3. The CDR3 sequence is CASSSDRGTYNEQFF. CDR3 bases: TGTGCCAGCAGCTCCGACAGGGGGACCTACAATGAGCAGTTCTTC.

The J gene is TRBJ2-2, the V gene TRBV9, with 8 nucleotides matching TRBD1. Germline assignment: CDR1 SGDLS and CDR2 YYNGEE. J was trimmed by 2 bases and V by 0 bases; bases with no gene match: 6. CDR3 length equals 17 residues. The CDR3 loop reads CASSVAPGQGNTGELFF. The CDR3 region has the DNA TGTGCCAGCAGCGTAGCCCCCGGACAGGGCAACACCGGGGAGCTGTTTTTT. Using reference TRBV9 and TRBJ2-2 for the parts outside the CDR3, the full variable domain is DSGVTQTPKHLITATGQRVTLRCSPRSGDLSVYWYQQSLDQGLQFLIQYYNGEERAKGNILERFSAQQFPDLHSELNLSSLELGDSALYFCASSVAPGQGNTGELFFGEGSRLTVL.